This is a list of T cell receptor beta chains from one sample in a study of shared clonotypes between healthy human individuals. The table came from immunoSEQ multiplex PCR; TCRdb's copy has only in-frame clones and leaves some out. The table lists about 2 million clones, about 95% of them singletons. The material sequenced was naive CD8+ T cells sorted from blood. These receptors originate from a man between 18 and 29 years old in good health. Each CDR3 is given with its conserved first and last residue. A D gene is named only where the DNA matches it firmly. A row's size may be missing; if present it is once, few, many or a size class.

cdr3_aa	cdr3_nt	v_call	j_call	clone_size	d_call
CASSSTLTGTGLVWGNEETQYF	TGTGCCAGCAGCTCCACCTTGACCGGGACAGGGTTGGTCTGGGGCAACGAAGAGACCCAGTACTTC	TRBV7-6	TRBJ2-5	NA	TRBD1
CASSYQGGDGYTF	TGTGCCAGCAGTTACCAGGGGGGGGATGGCTACACCTTC	TRBV6-6	TRBJ1-2	NA	TRBD1
CASSIGTGGEQYF	TGTGCCAGTAGTATAGGAACAGGGGGCGAGCAGTACTTC	TRBV19	TRBJ2-7	NA	TRBD1
CASSTDYEQYF	TGTGCCAGCAGCACCGACTACGAGCAGTACTTC	TRBV7-9	TRBJ2-7	few	NA
CASSLTGSTDTQYF	TGTGCCAGCAGCTTAACTGGGTCCACAGATACGCAGTATTTT	TRBV7-3	TRBJ2-3	once	NA
CASSQDEAGMAGELFF	TGCGCCAGCAGCCAAGATGAGGCGGGGATGGCCGGGGAGCTGTTTTTT	TRBV4-3	TRBJ2-2	NA	NA
CASSATGGEYEQYF	TGTGCCAGTAGTGCGACAGGGGGCGAATACGAGCAGTACTTC	TRBV19	TRBJ2-7	once	TRBD1
CASSPGGENTEAFF	TGTGCCAGCAGTCCTGGGGGTGAGAACACTGAAGCTTTCTTT	TRBV6-4	TRBJ1-1	once	NA
CASSPSGQQYSYEQYF	TGTGCCAGCAGCCCCTCCGGACAGCAATACTCCTACGAGCAGTACTTC	TRBV13	TRBJ2-7	once	NA
CASSETGTSSYEQYF	TGTGCCAGCAGCGAGACCGGGACGTCATCCTACGAGCAGTACTTC	TRBV9	TRBJ2-7	NA	NA
CSVEGRGNTEAFF	TGCAGCGTTGAAGGGAGAGGGAACACTGAAGCTTTCTTT	TRBV29-1	TRBJ1-1	NA	NA
CASSQLEGSYEQYF	TGCGCCAGCAGCCAGCTAGAGGGGTCCTACGAGCAGTACTTC	TRBV4-1	TRBJ2-7	NA	NA
CASSFGGRAREQYF	TGTGCCAGCAGCTTCGGGGGGCGAGCGAGGGAGCAGTACTTC	TRBV5-6	TRBJ2-7	NA	NA
CASSLDRGHEQYF	TGTGCCAGCAGCTTGGACAGGGGGCACGAGCAGTACTTC	TRBV13	TRBJ2-7	NA	TRBD1
CASSEAITVNQPQHF	TGTGCCAGCAGTGAAGCAATCACGGTGAATCAGCCCCAGCATTTT	TRBV2	TRBJ1-5	NA	NA
CASSQMEGAGGYTF	TGCGCCAGCAGCCAAATGGAGGGGGCGGGTGGCTACACCTTC	TRBV4-3	TRBJ1-2	once	TRBD1
CSVEETGSHTEALF	TGCAGCGTTGAAGAAACAGGGTCCCACACTGAAGCTTTATTT	TRBV29-1	TRBJ1-1	NA	NA
CACPSSSGRSGANVLTF	TGTGCCTGCCCTTCCTCTAGCGGTCGCTCTGGGGCCAACGTCCTGACTTTC	TRBV30	TRBJ2-6	NA	TRBD2
CASEDWAGGGNQPQHF	TGTGCCAGCGAGGATTGGGCAGGGGGGGGCAATCAGCCCCAGCATTTT	TRBV28	TRBJ1-5	once	TRBD1
CASSDFESGTGEQYF	TGTGCCAGCAGTGACTTCGAATCGGGAACGGGCGAGCAGTACTTC	TRBV5-4	TRBJ2-7	NA	NA
CASSYETDQETQYF	TGTGCCAGCAGTTATGAGACCGACCAAGAGACCCAGTACTTC	TRBV6-5	TRBJ2-5	NA	NA
CASSLDGPGVAFF	TGTGCCAGCAGCTTAGACGGCCCCGGGGTGGCTTTCTTT	TRBV7-8	TRBJ1-1	NA	NA
CASSPHTQETQYF	TGTGCCAGCAGCCCCCACACACAAGAGACCCAGTACTTC	TRBV6-6	TRBJ2-5	once	NA
CASSPPKTGMRDEQYF	TGTGCCAGCAGTCCCCCGAAGACAGGTATGAGGGACGAGCAGTACTTC	TRBV28	TRBJ2-7	NA	NA
CASGTSGSGDEQFF	TGCGCCAGCGGGACTAGCGGGAGTGGCGATGAGCAGTTCTTC	TRBV4-3	TRBJ2-1	NA	TRBD2
CASSQDLILAGPGWTIYF	TGCGCCAGCAGCCAAGATCTGATTTTGGCGGGCCCGGGATGGACCATATATTTT	TRBV4-1	TRBJ1-3	NA	NA
CASSQDGTLTDTQYF	TGCGCCAGCAGCCAAGATGGGACCCTCACAGATACGCAGTATTTT	TRBV4-3	TRBJ2-3	NA	NA
CAWSPGLEGIDTQYF	TGTGCCTGGAGTCCGGGACTAGAGGGCATAGATACGCAGTATTTT	TRBV30	TRBJ2-3	NA	TRBD2
CASSHRESSYEQYF	TGCGCCAGCAGCCATCGGGAGAGCTCCTACGAGCAGTACTTC	TRBV4-1	TRBJ2-7	NA	NA
CASSEVGGTYEQYF	TGTGCCAGCAGTGAAGTCGGGGGTACCTACGAGCAGTACTTC	TRBV2	TRBJ2-7	NA	NA
CASSNGQDNEQYF	TGCGCCAGCAGCAATGGACAGGACAACGAGCAGTACTTC	TRBV5-1	TRBJ2-7	NA	TRBD1
CASSDDRENYGYTF	TGTGCCAGCAGTGATGACAGGGAGAACTATGGCTACACCTTC	TRBV27	TRBJ1-2	NA	TRBD1
CASRPSTDSNQPQHF	TGTGCCAGCAGACCTTCTACCGACAGCAATCAGCCCCAGCATTTT	TRBV6-6	TRBJ1-5	NA	NA
CASSGGIGYTF	TGTGCCAGTAGTGGAGGGATCGGCTACACCTTC	TRBV19	TRBJ1-2	NA	NA
CASSVVGGGAFTDTQYF	TGTGCCAGCAGCGTAGTAGGTGGGGGGGCGTTCACAGATACGCAGTATTTT	TRBV9	TRBJ2-3	NA	NA
CSVEDRGAASFSGANVLTF	TGCAGCGTTGAAGATCGGGGTGCAGCATCCTTCTCTGGGGCCAACGTCCTGACTTTC	TRBV29-1	TRBJ2-6	NA	NA
CASRSGQSYNEQFF	TGTGCCAGCAGATCCGGACAGTCCTACAATGAGCAGTTCTTC	TRBV6-1	TRBJ2-1	NA	NA
CASGGPYNEQFF	TGTGCCTCGGGGGGCCCCTACAATGAGCAGTTCTTC	TRBV30	TRBJ2-1	NA	NA
CASSYSIGNEQFF	TGTGCCAGCAGTTACTCGATAGGGAATGAGCAGTTCTTC	TRBV6-5	TRBJ2-1	NA	NA
CVVPPGQLDTEAFF	TGTGTCGTACCCCCGGGACAGCTGGACACTGAAGCTTTCTTT	TRBV7-9	TRBJ1-1	NA	TRBD1
CAWKTSGYHNEQFF	TGTGCCTGGAAGACTAGCGGGTACCACAATGAGCAGTTCTTC	TRBV30	TRBJ2-1	NA	TRBD2
CASSPQFEAFF	TGTGCCAGCAGTCCCCAGTTTGAAGCTTTCTTT	TRBV28	TRBJ1-1	NA	NA
CASSYGGYEYF	TGTGCCAGCAGTTACGGCGGCTACGAGTACTTC	TRBV6-5	TRBJ2-7	NA	NA
CASSYSWGRSPLHF	TGTGCCAGCAGTTACTCGTGGGGGAGATCACCCCTCCACTTT	TRBV6-5	TRBJ1-6	NA	NA
CAWSVRQLNQPQHF	TGTGCCTGGAGTGTACGGCAGTTGAATCAGCCCCAGCATTTT	TRBV30	TRBJ1-5	NA	NA
CATSRLQGFDTEAFF	TGTGCCACCAGCAGACTACAGGGCTTTGACACTGAAGCTTTCTTT	TRBV15	TRBJ1-1	NA	NA
CASSVDYLAGGKETQYF	TGTGCCAGCAGCGTAGATTACCTAGCGGGGGGCAAAGAGACCCAGTACTTC	TRBV9	TRBJ2-5	once	TRBD2
CASNHINGQGVGSEQFF	TGTGCCAGCAACCATATCAACGGGCAGGGGGTGGGGAGTGAGCAGTTCTTC	TRBV7-9	TRBJ2-1	NA	TRBD1
CASRLGQEEVEKLFF	TGTGCCAGCAGGTTAGGACAGGAAGAGGTGGAAAAACTGTTTTTT	TRBV11-2	TRBJ1-4	NA	TRBD1
CASSLEAGLNYGYTF	TGTGCCAGCAGTTTAGAGGCAGGGCTTAACTATGGCTACACCTTC	TRBV28	TRBJ1-2	NA	NA
CASSYSDQSSYNEQFF	TGTGCCAGCAGTTACTCTGACCAAAGCTCCTACAATGAGCAGTTCTTC	TRBV6-5	TRBJ2-1	NA	NA